This TCR beta chain was sequenced for a study of blood T cell repertoires in COVID-19. Across the whole study: The samples span acute and convalescent COVID-19 from the United States, Italy and Spain. Sample material is recorded as cDNA or gDNA derived from T cells, B-cell-depleted T cells, or PBMCs.

Original processing notes: From reference gene primer amplification, estimates of nucleated cell counts were derived. The method was immunoSEQ multiplex PCR; TCRdb's version includes in-frame clones alone and lacks a portion of them. D and trimming were read from the DNA, whereas the V and J calls and clone size are those reported in that table. In the table there are 120,000 to 150,000 clones, about 85% of which are singletons. The CDR3 is made up of 16 amino acids. Germline lookup yields CDR1 MNHEY and CDR2 SVGEGT. The V end lost 4 bases, the J end lost 3 bases, and 16 bases lay between the germline ends.

The sequence came from a human donor with acute or convalescent COVID-19. The donor label of this sample is uncertain. The chain carries TRBV6-2 or TRBV6-3 and TRBJ1-5; no reliable D call. The specimen was peripheral blood. CDR3 in DNA: TGTGCCAGCAGTTCCCTCGCCCAGGATTACAATCAGCCCCAGCATTTT. Protein: CASSSLAQDYNQPQHF.